Below, 7 T cell receptor beta chains from the same sample are listed, as sequenced in a study of T cell repertoires in cytomegalovirus infection. Each CDR3 protein is one row after TCRdb ran MiXCR on the reads. The sample records approximately 910,000 distinct CDR3 sequences, approximately 31% being singletons. The antigens for these receptors are not known. The sample here was cultured CD8+ T cells from PBMCs, taken from culture after CMV antigen stimulation. The receptors stem from a human donor in good health (CMV status not recorded). Some clones in this sample may be carry-over from other donors' samples.

The chain is built from TRBV27 and TRBJ1-5; tentatively, D is TRBD1 (5 bases). Germline values: CDR1 MNHEY, CDR2 SMNVEV (reference sequence). Trimming stripped 6 bases from V and 6 bases from J, with 15 bases between. The CDR3 totals 14 residues. The CDR3 here is CASSPSGSVQPQHF. CDR3 DNA sequence: TGTGCCAGCAGCCCATCAGGGTCGGTTCAGCCCCAGCATTTT.

Details on this clonotype: The junction shows a germline mismatch at one end, possibly a read error. This rearrangement joins TRBV27 to TRBJ2-1; TRBD1 matches at 9 bases. The germline CDR1 and CDR2 sequences are MNHEY and SMNVEV (reference sequence). CDR3 length equals 16 residues. DNA of the CDR3: TGTGCCAGCAGTAGGGGAGGGGACAGGGCATACATTGAGCAGTTCTTC. Encoded protein: CASSRGGDRAYIEQFF.

V and J are TRBV27 and TRBJ2-5, with a weak D call TRBD1 (6 bases). The CDR3 is 15 amino acids. From germline, CDR1 is MNHEY and CDR2 SMNVEV (reference sequence). Between the trimmed V and J ends, which lost 8 bases and 7 bases, there was a span of 23 bases. The CDR3: CASASVTGPSVTQYF. The CDR3, as DNA: TGTGCCAGCGCGTCGGTCACAGGGCCTTCGGTGACCCAGTACTTC.

The chain couples TRBV5-1 to TRBJ2-1, with D unresolved. This CDR3 has 16 amino acids. Germline CDR1 SGHRS, CDR2 YFSETQ. Deletions cut 0 bases from V and 2 bases from J, with 12 bases between. CDR3 in amino acids: CASSLAVGLAYNEQFF. CDR3 DNA sequence: TGCGCCAGCAGCTTGGCCGTAGGGCTAGCCTACAATGAGCAGTTCTTC.

The chain links TRBV7-6 to TRBJ2-1; D may be TRBD2 (5 bases). Germline V gene sequence: CDR1 SGHVS, CDR2 FNYEAQ. This CDR3 region has 13 residues. Trimming shortened V by 7 bases and J by 8 bases, and 15 bases separated the two germline ends. The CDR3 coding sequence is TGTGCCAGCACCTTCGTGCTAGCCCATGAGCAGTTCTTC. Protein: CASTFVLAHEQFF.

The chain employs TRBV27 and TRBJ1-1; tentative D call: TRBD1 (5 bases). Trimming pared 5 bases from V and 11 bases from J, leaving 12 bases between. Germline V gene lookup returns CDR1 MNHEY and CDR2 SMNVEV (reference sequence). The CDR3 contains 11 residues. The CDR3 reads CASSTGVRAFF. The CDR3 bases are TGTGCCAGCAGTACGGGGGTTCGGGCTTTCTTT.

The chain uses TRBV14 and TRBJ2-5; no definite D call. Trimming stripped 0 bases from V and 2 bases from J, with 4 bases between. CDR1 and CDR2 (germline): SGHDN, FVKESK. The CDR3 length is 13 residues. CDR3 DNA sequence: TGTGCCAGCAGCCAAGATTGGCAAGAGACCCAGTACTTC. It yields the protein CASSQDWQETQYF.